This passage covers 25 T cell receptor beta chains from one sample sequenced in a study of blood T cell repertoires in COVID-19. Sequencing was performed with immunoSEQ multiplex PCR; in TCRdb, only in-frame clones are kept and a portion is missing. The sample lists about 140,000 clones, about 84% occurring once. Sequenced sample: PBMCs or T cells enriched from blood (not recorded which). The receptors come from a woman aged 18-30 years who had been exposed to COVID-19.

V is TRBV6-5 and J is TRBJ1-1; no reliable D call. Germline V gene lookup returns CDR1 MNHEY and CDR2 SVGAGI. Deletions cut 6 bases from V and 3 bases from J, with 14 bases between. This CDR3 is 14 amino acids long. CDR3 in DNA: TGTGCCAGCAGCGCCCAGACAAGATACACTGAAGCTTTCTTT. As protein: CASSAQTRYTEAFF.

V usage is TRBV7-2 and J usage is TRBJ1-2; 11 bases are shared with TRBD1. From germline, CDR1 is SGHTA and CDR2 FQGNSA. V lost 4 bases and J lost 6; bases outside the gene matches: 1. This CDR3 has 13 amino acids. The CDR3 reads CASSSGQGDGYTF. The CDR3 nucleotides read TGTGCCAGCAGCTCGGGACAGGGGGATGGCTACACCTTC.

The DNA for the CDR3 is TGTGCCAGCAGATTTAGGGGGAACACTGAAGCTTTCTTT. This translates into CASRFRGNTEAFF. The rearrangement joins TRBV28 to TRBJ1-1; weak D call: TRBD1 (5 bases). Germline V lookup: CDR1 MDHEN, CDR2 SYDVKM. This CDR3 is 13 amino acids long. V was shortened by 6 bases and J by 1 base, with 9 bases between the two germline ends. Full variable domain (rest looked up from reference TRBV28 and TRBJ1-1): DVKVTQSSRYLVKRTGEKVFLECVQDMDHENMFWYRQDPGLGLRLIYFSYDVKMKEKGDIPEGYSVSREKKERFSLILESASTNQTSMYLCASRFRGNTEAFFGQGTRLTVV.

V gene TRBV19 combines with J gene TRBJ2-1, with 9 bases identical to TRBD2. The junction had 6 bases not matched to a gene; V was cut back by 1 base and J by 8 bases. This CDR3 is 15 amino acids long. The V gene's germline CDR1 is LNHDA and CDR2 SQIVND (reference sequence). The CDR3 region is CASSIGGRASDEQFF. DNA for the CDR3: TGTGCCAGTAGTATAGGCGGGAGGGCCTCGGATGAGCAGTTCTTC.

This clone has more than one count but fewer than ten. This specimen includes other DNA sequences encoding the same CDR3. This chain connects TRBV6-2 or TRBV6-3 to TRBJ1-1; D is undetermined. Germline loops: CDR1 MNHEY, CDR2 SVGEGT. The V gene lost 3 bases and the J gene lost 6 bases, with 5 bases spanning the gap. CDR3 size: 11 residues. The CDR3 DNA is TGTGCCAGCAGTTATCATTCTGAAGCTTTCTTT. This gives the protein CASSYHSEAFF.

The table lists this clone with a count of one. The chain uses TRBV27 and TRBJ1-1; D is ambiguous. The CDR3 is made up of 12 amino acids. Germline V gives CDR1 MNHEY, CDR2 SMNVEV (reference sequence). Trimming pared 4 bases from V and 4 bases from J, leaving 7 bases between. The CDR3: CASSSTRTEAFF. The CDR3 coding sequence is TGTGCCAGCAGTTCTACCCGCACTGAAGCTTTCTTT.

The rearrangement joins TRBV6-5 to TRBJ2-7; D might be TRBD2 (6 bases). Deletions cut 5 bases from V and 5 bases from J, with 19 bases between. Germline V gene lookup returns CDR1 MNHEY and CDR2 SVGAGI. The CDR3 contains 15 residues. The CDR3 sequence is CASSLNSGNSDEQYF. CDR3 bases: TGTGCCAGCAGTCTTAATAGCGGCAACAGCGACGAGCAGTACTTC.

CDR3 protein: CASSHGLAGVYEQFF. The CDR3 coding sequence is TGTGCCAGCAGCCACGGACTAGCGGGAGTTTATGAGCAGTTCTTC. J is TRBJ2-1 and V is TRBV7-3; 13 bases align to TRBD2. Per the germline V gene, CDR1 is SGHTA and CDR2 is FQGTGA. The CDR3 covers 15 residues. V lost 5 bases to trimming and J lost 8 bases; unmatched junction nucleotides: 6.

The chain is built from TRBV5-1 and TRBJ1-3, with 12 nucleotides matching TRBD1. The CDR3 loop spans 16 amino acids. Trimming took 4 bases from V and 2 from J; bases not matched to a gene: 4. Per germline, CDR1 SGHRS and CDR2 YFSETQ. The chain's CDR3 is CASSIRDRGPGNTIYF. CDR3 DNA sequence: TGCGCCAGCAGCATACGGGACAGGGGGCCTGGAAACACCATATATTTT. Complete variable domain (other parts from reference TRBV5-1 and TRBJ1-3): KAGVTQTPRYLIKTRGQQVTLSCSPISGHRSVSWYQQTPGQGLQFLFEYFSETQRNKGNFPGRFSGRQFSNSRSEMNVSTLELGDSALYLCASSIRDRGPGNTIYFGEGSWLTVV.

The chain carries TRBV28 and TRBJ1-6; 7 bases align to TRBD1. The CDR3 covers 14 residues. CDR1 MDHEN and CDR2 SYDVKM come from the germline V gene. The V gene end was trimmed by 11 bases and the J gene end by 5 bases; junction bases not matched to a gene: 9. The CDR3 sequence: CAAEGAGNNSPLHF. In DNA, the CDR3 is TGTGCCGCCGAGGGGGCAGGCAATAATTCACCCCTCCACTTT.

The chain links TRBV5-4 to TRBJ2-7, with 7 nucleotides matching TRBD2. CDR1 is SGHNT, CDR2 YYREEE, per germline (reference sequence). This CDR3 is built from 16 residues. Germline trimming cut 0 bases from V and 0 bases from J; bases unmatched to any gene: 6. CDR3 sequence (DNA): TGTGCCAGCAGCTTGGGGGCTAGCGGCCTCTCCTACGAGCAGTACTTC. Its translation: CASSLGASGLSYEQYF.

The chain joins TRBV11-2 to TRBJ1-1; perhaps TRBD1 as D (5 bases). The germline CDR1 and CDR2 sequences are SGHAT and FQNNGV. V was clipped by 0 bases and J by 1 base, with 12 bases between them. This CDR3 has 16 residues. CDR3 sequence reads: CASSLEAGRWNTEAFF. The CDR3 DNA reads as TGTGCCAGCAGCTTAGAGGCAGGGCGGTGGAACACTGAAGCTTTCTTT.

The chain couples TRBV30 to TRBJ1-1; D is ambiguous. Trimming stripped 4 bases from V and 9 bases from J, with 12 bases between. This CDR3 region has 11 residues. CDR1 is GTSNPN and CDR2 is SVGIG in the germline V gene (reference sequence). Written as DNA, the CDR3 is TGTGCCTGGATCCGTGGAGGGAAAGCTTTCTTT. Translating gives CAWIRGGKAFF. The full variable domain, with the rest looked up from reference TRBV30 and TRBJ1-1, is SQTIHQWPATLVQPVGSPLSLECTVEGTSNPNLYWYRQAAGRGLQLLFYSVGIGQISSEVPQNLSASRPQDRQFILSSKKLLLSDSGFYLCAWIRGGKAFFGQGTRLTVV.

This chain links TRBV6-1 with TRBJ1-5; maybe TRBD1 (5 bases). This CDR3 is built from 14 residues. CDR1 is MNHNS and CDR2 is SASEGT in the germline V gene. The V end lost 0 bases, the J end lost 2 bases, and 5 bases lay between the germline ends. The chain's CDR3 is CASSEAGGNQPQHF. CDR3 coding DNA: TGTGCCAGCAGTGAAGCAGGGGGCAATCAGCCCCAGCATTTT.

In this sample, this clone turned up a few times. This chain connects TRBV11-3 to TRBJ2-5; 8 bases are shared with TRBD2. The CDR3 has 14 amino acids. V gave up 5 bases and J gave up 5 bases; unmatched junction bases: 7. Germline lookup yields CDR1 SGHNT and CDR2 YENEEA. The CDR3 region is CASSPDGGVETQYF. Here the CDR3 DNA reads TGTGCCAGCAGCCCCGACGGGGGGGTCGAGACCCAGTACTTC.

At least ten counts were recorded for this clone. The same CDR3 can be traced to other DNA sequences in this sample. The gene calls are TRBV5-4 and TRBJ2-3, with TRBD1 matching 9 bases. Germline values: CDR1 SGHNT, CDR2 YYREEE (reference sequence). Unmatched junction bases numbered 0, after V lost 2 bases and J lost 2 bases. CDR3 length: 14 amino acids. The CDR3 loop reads CASSLQGATDTQYF. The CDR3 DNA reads TGTGCCAGCAGCTTACAGGGGGCCACAGATACGCAGTATTTT. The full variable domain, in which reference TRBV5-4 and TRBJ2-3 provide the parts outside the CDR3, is ETGVTQSPTHLIKTRGQQVTLRCSSQSGHNTVSWYQQALGQGPQFIFQYYREEENGRGNFPPRFSGLQFPNYSSELNVNALELDDSALYLCASSLQGATDTQYFGPGTRLTVL.

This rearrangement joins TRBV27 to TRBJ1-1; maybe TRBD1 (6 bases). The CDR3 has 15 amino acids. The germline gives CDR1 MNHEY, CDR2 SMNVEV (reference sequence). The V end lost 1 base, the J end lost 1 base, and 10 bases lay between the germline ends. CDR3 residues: CASSLLGAGNTEAFF. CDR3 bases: TGTGCCAGCAGTTTATTGGGGGCCGGGAACACTGAAGCTTTCTTT.

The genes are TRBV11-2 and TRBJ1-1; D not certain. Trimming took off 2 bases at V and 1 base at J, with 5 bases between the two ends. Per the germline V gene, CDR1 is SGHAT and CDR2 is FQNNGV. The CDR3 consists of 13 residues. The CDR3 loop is CASSLSENTEAFF. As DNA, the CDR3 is TGTGCCAGCAGCTTATCAGAGAACACTGAAGCTTTCTTT.

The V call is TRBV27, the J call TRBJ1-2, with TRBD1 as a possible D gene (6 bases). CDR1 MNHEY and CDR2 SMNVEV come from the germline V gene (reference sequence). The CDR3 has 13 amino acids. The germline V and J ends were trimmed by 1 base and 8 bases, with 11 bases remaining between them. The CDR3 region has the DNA TGTGCCAGCAGTTTATACAGGGATCACGGCTACACCTTC. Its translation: CASSLYRDHGYTF.

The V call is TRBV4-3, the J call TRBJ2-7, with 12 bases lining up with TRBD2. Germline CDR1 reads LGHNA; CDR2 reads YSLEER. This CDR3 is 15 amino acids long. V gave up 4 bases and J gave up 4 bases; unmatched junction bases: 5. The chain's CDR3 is CASSRGLAGLYEQYF. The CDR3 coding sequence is TGCGCCAGCAGCCGAGGACTAGCGGGATTATACGAGCAGTACTTC.

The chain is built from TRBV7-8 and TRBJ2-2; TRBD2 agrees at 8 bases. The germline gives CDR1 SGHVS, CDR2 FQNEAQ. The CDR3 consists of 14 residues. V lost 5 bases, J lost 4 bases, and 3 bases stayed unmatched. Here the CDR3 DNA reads TGTGCCAGCAGCCCCCGGGAGGGCACCGGGGAGCTGTTTTTT. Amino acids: CASSPREGTGELFF.

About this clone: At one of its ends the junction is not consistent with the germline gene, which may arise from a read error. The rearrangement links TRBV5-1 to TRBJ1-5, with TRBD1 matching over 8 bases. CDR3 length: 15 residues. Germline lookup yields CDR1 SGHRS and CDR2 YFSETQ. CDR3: CASSLGSGGNQPQHF. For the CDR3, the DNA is TGCGCCAGCAGCTTGGGGTCAGGGGGCAACCAGCCCCAGCATTTT.

CDR3 residues: CASSLGPGRLIATQYF. CDR3 in DNA: TGCGCCAGCAGCTTGGGACCCGGGAGGTTGATTGCGACCCAGTACTTC. This chain links TRBV5-1 with TRBJ2-5; TRBD2 agrees at 7 bases. The V gene end was trimmed by 0 bases and the J gene end by 7 bases; junction bases not matched to a gene: 12. Germline CDR1 SGHRS, CDR2 YFSETQ. This CDR3 contains 16 residues.

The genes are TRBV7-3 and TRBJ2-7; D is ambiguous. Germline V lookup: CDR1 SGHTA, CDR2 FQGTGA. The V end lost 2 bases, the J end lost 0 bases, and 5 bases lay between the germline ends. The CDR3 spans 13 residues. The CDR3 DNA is TGTGCCAGCAGCTTACCCTCCTCCTACGAGCAGTACTTC. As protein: CASSLPSSYEQYF.

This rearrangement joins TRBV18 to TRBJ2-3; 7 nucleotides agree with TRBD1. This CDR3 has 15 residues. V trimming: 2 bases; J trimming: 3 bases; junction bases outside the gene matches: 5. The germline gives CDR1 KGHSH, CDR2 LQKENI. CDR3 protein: CASSPWTGRTDTQYF. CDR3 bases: TGTGCCAGCTCACCATGGACAGGTCGTACAGATACGCAGTATTTT.